The entry below gives a single T cell receptor beta chain sequence along with its context. Libraries were prepared by immunoSEQ multiplex PCR; TCRdb keeps only in-frame clonotypes and omits some of them. The sample has 150,000 to 200,000 clones; around nine tenths are singletons. The data are from a study of T cell responses to AZD1222 COVID-19 vaccine. With V trimmed by 5 bases and J by 3 bases, 8 bases remained unmatched. Germline V gene data show CDR1 as SGHNT and CDR2 as YYREEE (reference sequence). The CDR3 has 14 amino acids. The chain couples TRBV5-4 to TRBJ2-7; 7 positions agree with TRBD1. The TCR sequence derives from an adult who received the AZD1222 COVID-19 vaccine. The material sequenced was peripheral blood, taken 28 days after the second AZD1222 dose. This chain's CDR3 is CASSRDSRNYEQYF. The CDR3 bases are TGTGCCAGCAGTCGGGACAGTCGGAACTACGAGCAGTACTTC.